This record covers a single TCR beta chain. Its antigen is unknown. J gave up 4 bases and V 6 bases, and 5 bases lay outside the gene matches. CDR3 length equals 14 residues. CDR1 and CDR2 (germline): MNHNS, SASEGT. This sample is part of a study of glioma-infiltrating T cells. General study results and limits: Tissue-blood divergence was below expectation in non-neoplastic patients, above in gliomas. Very few CDR3 sequences were shared between tissue and blood.

The iRepertoire nested amplicon-rescue multiplex PCR amplified TCR alpha and beta CDR3s from RNA. TCRdb redid the calling of the multiplex PCR reads with MiXCR, one entry per CDR3 protein. The sample comprises about 140,000 distinct CDR3 sequences, approximately 39% of which are singletons, and over 15% rests with the top ten. The sequence came from a human donor with low-grade glioma or glioblastoma, undergoing nonglioma brain surgery, or in good health (not recorded which). The specimen was glioma tissue, nonneoplastic brain tissue, or PBMCs (not recorded which). The chain combines TRBV6-1 with TRBJ1-3; 8 nucleotides align to TRBD1. The CDR3 loop is CASRPGTGGNTIYF. The DNA for the CDR3 is TGTGCCAGCAGACCCGGGACAGGCGGAAACACCATATATTTT.